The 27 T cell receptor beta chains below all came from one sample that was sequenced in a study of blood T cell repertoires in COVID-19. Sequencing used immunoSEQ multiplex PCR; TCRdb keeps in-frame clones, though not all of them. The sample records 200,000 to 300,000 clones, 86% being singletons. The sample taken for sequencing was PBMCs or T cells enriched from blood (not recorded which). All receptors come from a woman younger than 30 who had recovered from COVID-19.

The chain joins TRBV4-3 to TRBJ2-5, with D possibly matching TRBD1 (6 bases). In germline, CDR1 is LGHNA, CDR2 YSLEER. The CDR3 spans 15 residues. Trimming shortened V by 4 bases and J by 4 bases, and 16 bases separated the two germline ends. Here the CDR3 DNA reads TGCGCCAGCAGCCGGGGGCCCCAAGGTGCAGAGACCCAGTACTTC. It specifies CASSRGPQGAETQYF.

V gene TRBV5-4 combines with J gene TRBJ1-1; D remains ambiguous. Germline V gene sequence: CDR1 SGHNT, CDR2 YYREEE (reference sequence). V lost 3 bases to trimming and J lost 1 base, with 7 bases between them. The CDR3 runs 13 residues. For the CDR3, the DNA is TGTGCCAGCAGCTCCCTAGAGAACACTGAAGCTTTCTTT. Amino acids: CASSSLENTEAFF.

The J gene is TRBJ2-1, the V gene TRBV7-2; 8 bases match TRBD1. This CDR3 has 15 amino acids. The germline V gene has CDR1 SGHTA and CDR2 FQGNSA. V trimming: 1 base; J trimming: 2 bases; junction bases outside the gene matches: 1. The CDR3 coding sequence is TGTGCCAGCAGCTTAGGACAGGGGACCTACAATGAGCAGTTCTTC. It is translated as CASSLGQGTYNEQFF.

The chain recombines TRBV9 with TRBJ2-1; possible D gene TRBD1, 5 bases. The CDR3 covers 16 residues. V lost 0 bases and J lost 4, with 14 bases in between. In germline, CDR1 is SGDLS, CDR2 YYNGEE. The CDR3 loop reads CASSVARQGGYNEQFF. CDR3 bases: TGTGCCAGCAGCGTAGCTCGGCAGGGTGGGTACAATGAGCAGTTCTTC.

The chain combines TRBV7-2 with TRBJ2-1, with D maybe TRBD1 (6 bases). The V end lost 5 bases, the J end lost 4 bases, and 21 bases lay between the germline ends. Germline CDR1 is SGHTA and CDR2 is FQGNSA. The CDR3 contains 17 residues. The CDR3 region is CASSPRPPYRDYNEQFF. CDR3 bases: TGTGCCAGCAGCCCCCGACCCCCGTACAGGGATTACAATGAGCAGTTCTTC.

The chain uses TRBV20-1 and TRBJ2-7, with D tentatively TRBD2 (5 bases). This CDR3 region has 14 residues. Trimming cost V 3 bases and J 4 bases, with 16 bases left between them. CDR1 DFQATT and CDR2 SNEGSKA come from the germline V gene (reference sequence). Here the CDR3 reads CSASSREPLYEQYF. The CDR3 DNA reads TGCAGTGCTAGTTCCCGGGAACCTCTTTACGAGCAGTACTTC.

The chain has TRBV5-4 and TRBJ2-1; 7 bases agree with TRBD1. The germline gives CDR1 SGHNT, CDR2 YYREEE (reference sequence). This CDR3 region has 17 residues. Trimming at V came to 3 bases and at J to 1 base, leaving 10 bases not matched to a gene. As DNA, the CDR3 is TGTGCCAGCAGCTGGGGACAGCCGACTCCATCCTACAATGAGCAGTTCTTC. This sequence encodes CASSWGQPTPSYNEQFF.

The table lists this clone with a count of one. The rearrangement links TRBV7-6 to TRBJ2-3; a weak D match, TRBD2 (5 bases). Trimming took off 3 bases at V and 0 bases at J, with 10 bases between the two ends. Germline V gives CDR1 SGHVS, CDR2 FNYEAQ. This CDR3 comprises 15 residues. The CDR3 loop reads CASSFGVPSTDTQYF. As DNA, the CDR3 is TGTGCCAGCAGCTTCGGGGTCCCTAGCACAGATACGCAGTATTTT.

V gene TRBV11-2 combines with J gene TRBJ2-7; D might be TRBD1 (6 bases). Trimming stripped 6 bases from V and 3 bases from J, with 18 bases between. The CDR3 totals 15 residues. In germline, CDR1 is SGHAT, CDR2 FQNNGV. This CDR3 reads CASRHLGTKSYEQYF. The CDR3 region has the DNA TGTGCCAGCAGGCACCTCGGGACAAAAAGCTACGAGCAGTACTTC. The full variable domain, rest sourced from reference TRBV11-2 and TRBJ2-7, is EAGVAQSPRYKIIEKRQSVAFWCNPISGHATLYWYQQILGQGPKLLIQFQNNGVVDDSQLPKDRFSAERLKGVDSTLKIQPAKLEDSAVYLCASRHLGTKSYEQYFGPGTRLTVT.

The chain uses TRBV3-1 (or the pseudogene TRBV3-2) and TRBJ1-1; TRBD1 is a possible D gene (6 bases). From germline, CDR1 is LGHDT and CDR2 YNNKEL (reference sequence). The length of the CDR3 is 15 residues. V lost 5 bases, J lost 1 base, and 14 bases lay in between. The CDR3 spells CASSNYAGANTEAFF. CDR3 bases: TGTGCCAGCAGCAATTACGCGGGGGCGAACACTGAAGCTTTCTTT.

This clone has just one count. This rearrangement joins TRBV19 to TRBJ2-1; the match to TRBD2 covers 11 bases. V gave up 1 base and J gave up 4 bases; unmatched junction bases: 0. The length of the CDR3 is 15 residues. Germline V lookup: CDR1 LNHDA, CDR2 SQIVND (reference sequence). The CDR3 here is CASSIGTSGYNEQFF. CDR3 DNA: TGTGCCAGTAGTATAGGGACTAGCGGGTACAATGAGCAGTTCTTC. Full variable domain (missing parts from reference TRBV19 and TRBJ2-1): DGGITQSPKYLFRKEGQNVTLSCEQNLNHDAMYWYRQDPGQGLRLIYYSQIVNDFQKGDIAEGYSVSREKKESFPLTVTSAQKNPTAFYLCASSIGTSGYNEQFFGPGTRLTVL.

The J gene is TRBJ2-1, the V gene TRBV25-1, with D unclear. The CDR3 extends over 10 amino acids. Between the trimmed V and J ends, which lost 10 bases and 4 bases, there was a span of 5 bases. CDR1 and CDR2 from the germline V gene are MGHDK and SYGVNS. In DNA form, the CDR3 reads TGTGCCACAGAATACAATGAGCAGTTCTTC. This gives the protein CATEYNEQFF.

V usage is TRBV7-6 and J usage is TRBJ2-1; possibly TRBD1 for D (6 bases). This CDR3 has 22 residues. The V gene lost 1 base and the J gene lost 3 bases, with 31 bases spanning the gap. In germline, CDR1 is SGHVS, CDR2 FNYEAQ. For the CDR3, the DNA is TGTGCCAGCAGCTTAGTTTCTCCATCGACCTGGAGTCAGACAGGTTACTACAATGAGCAGTTCTTC. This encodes CASSLVSPSTWSQTGYYNEQFF. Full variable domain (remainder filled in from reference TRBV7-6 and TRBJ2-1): GAGVSQSPRYKVTKRGQDVALRCDPISGHVSLYWYRQALGQGPEFLTYFNYEAQQDKSGLPNDRFSAERPEGSISTLTIQRTEQRDSAMYRCASSLVSPSTWSQTGYYNEQFFGPGTRLTVL.

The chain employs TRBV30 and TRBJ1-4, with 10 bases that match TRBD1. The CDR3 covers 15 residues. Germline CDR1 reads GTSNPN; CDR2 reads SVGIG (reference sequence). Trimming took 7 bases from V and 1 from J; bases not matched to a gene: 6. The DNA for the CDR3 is TGTGCCTTCGACAGGGGGCCGGGAACTAATGAAAAACTGTTTTTT. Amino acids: CAFDRGPGTNEKLFF.

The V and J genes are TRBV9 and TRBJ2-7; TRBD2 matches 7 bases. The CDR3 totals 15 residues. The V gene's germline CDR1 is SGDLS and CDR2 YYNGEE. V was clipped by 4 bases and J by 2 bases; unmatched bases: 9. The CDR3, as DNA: TGTGCCAGCAGCCCCGGCCCTAGCGGAGCCTACGAGCAGTACTTC. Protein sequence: CASSPGPSGAYEQYF. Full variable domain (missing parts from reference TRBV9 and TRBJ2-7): DSGVTQTPKHLITATGQRVTLRCSPRSGDLSVYWYQQSLDQGLQFLIQYYNGEERAKGNILERFSAQQFPDLHSELNLSSLELGDSALYFCASSPGPSGAYEQYFGPGTRLTVT.

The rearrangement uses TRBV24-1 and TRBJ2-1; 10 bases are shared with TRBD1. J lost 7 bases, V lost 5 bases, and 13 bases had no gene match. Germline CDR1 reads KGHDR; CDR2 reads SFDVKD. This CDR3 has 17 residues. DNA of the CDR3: TGTGCCACCAGTGTCTCCTTGGGGACAGGGGTCCGAAATGAGCAGTTCTTC. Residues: CATSVSLGTGVRNEQFF.

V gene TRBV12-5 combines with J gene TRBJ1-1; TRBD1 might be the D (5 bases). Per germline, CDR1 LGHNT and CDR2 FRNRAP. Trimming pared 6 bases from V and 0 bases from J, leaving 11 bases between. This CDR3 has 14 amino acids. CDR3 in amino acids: CASGLDKLNTEAFF. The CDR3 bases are TGTGCTAGTGGACTGGACAAACTGAACACTGAAGCTTTCTTT.

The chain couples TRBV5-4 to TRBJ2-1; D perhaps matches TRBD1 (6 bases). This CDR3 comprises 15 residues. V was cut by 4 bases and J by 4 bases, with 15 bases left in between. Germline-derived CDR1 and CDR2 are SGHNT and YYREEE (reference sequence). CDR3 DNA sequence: TGTGCCAGCAGCCACCGACAGGACCCATACAATGAGCAGTTCTTC. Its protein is CASSHRQDPYNEQFF.

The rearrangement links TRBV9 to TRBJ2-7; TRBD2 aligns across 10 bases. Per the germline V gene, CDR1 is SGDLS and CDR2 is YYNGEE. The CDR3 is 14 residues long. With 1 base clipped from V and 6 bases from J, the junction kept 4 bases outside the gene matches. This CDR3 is CASSVSVAGGEQYF. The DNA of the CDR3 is TGTGCCAGCAGCGTATCGGTAGCGGGAGGCGAGCAGTACTTC.

CDR3 loop: CASSLRGLAGGLKTGELFF. DNA of the CDR3: TGTGCCAGCAGTTTACGTGGACTAGCGGGAGGGTTAAAAACCGGGGAGCTGTTTTTT. J is TRBJ2-2 and V is TRBV28; TRBD2 matches at 15 bases. The CDR3 spans 19 residues. After removal of 2 bases from V and 5 bases from J, the junction contained 9 bases not matched to a gene. Germline CDR1 is MDHEN and CDR2 is SYDVKM. Full variable domain (remainder filled in from reference TRBV28 and TRBJ2-2): DVKVTQSSRYLVKRTGEKVFLECVQDMDHENMFWYRQDPGLGLRLIYFSYDVKMKEKGDIPEGYSVSREKKERFSLILESASTNQTSMYLCASSLRGLAGGLKTGELFFGEGSRLTVL.

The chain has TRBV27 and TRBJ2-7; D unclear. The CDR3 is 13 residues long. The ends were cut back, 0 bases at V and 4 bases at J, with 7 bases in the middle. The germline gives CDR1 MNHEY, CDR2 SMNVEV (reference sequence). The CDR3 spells CASSLSLLYEQYF. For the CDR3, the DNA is TGTGCCAGCAGTTTATCCCTTTTATACGAGCAGTACTTC.

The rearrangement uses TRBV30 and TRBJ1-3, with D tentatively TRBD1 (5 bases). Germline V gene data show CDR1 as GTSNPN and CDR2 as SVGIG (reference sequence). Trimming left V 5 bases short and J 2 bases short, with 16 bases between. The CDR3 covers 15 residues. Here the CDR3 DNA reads TGTGCCTGGTCCCCCCGGACACTTGCTGGAAACACCATATATTTT. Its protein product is CAWSPRTLAGNTIYF.

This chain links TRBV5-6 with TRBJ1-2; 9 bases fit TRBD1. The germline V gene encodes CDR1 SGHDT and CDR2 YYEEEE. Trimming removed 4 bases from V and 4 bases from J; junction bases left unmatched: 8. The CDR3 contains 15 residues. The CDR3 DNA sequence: TGTGCCAGCAGCAGCCGGGACAGGGTTTTCTATGGCTACACCTTC. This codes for CASSSRDRVFYGYTF.

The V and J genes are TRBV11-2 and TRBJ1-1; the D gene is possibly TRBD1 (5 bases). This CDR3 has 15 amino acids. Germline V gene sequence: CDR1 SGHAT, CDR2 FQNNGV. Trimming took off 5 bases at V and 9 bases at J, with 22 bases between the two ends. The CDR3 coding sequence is TGTGCCAGCAGCGCCCCCGGGGGGGGACCTAGTCAAGCTTTCTTT. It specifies CASSAPGGGPSQAFF.

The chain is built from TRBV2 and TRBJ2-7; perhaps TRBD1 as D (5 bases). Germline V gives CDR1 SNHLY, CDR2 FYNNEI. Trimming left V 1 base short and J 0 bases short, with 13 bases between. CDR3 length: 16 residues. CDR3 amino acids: CASSEVGAPSSYEQYF. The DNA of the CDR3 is TGTGCCAGCAGTGAAGTAGGGGCCCCTAGCTCCTACGAGCAGTACTTC.

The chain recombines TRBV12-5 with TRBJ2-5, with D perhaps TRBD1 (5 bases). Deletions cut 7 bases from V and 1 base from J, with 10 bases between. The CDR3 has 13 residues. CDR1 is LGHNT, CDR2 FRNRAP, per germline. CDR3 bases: TGTGCTAGTGCCGGACATTCCCAAGAGACCCAGTACTTC. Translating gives CASAGHSQETQYF.

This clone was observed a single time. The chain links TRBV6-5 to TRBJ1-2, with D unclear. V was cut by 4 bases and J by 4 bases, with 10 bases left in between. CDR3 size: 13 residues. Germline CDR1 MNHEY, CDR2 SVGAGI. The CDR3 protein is CASSWAGFYGYTF. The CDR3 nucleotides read TGTGCCAGCAGTTGGGCCGGCTTCTATGGCTACACCTTC.